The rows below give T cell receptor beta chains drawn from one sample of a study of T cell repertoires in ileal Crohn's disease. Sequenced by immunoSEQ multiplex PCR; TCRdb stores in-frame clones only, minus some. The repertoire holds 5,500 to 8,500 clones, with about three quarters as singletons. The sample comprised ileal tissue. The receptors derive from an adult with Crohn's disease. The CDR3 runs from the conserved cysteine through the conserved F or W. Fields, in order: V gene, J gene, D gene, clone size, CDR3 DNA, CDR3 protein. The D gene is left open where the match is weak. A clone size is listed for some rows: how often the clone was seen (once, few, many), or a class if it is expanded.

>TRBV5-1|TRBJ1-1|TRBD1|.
TGCGCCAGCAGGGGACAGGGGTTAACTGAAGCTTTCTTT
CASRGQGLTEAFF
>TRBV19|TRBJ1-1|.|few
TGTGCCAGTAGTATCCGGGTGTCTGAAGCTTTCTTT
CASSIRVSEAFF
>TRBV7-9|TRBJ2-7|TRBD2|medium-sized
TGTGCCAGCAGCTCCGGACATATAGCGGGGAATGGCGAGCAGTACTTC
CASSSGHIAGNGEQYF
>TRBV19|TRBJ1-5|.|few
TGTGCCAGTAGTGTGACAGATAATCAGCCCCAGCATTTT
CASSVTDNQPQHF
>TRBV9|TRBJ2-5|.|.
TGTGCCAGCAGCGTTAGCGCAAGAGAGACCCAGTACTTC
CASSVSARETQYF
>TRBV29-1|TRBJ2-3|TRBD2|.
TGCAGCGTTCCAAGCGCGGGGGGTATCACAGATACGCAGTATTTT
CSVPSAGGITDTQYF
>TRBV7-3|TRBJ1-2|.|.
TGTGCCAGCAGCTTACGGCAGGCTTATACTGACTATGGCTACACCTTC
CASSLRQAYTDYGYTF
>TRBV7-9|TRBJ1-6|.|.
TGTGCCAGCTCGACAAATTCACCCCTCCACTTT
CASSTNSPLHF
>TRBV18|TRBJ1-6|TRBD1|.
TGTGCCAGCTCTTTTCAGGGGGCAAATAATTCACCCCTCCACTTT
CASSFQGANNSPLHF
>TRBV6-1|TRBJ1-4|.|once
TGTGCCAGCAGTGGACTAAATGAAAAACTGTTTTTT
CASSGLNEKLFF
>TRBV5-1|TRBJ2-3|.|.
TGCGCCAGCAGCTTGGATGGAGGGGATACGCAGTATTTT
CASSLDGGDTQYF
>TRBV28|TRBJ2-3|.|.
TGTGCCAGTCAGAGGCTGGATACGCAGTATTTT
CASQRLDTQYF
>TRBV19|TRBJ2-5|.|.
TGTGCCAGTAGTATAGCTCAGGGAGGGGGGGAGACCCAGTACTTC
CASSIAQGGGETQYF
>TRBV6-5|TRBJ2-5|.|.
TGTGCCAGCAGTTACTCCAACGACAAAGAGACCCAGTACTTC
CASSYSNDKETQYF
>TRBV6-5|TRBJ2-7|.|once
TGTGCCAGCAGTTACCGGATGGGGGGGCCTCTCTACGAGCAGTACTTC
CASSYRMGGPLYEQYF
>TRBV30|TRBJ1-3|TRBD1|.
TGTGCCTGGAGTAAAGACAGGGCGTCTGGAAACACCATATATTTT
CAWSKDRASGNTIYF
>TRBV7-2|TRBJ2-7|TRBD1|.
TGTGCCAGCAGCTTAGTCCCCCGGGGGACAGGGTACGAGCAGTACTTC
CASSLVPRGTGYEQYF
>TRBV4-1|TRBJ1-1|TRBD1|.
TGCGCCAGCAGCCCCCCGACAGGGACTGAAGCTTTCTTT
CASSPPTGTEAFF
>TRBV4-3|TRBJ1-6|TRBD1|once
TGCGCCAGCAGCCAACAAACGACAGGGGGTTCGGCACCCCTCCACTTT
CASSQQTTGGSAPLHF
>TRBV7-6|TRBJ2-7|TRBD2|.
TGTGCCAGCAGCCAAGCTAGCGGGGGACACAGCTCCTACGAGCAGTACTTC
CASSQASGGHSSYEQYF
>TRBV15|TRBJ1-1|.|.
TGTGCCACCAGCAGAGTCATTCAGGGTGAAGCTTTCTTT
CATSRVIQGEAFF
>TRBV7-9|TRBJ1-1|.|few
TGTGCCAGCAGCTTAGGGCTCGCAGGGCAAGAAGGGACTGAAGCTTTCTTT
CASSLGLAGQEGTEAFF
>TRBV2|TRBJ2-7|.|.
TGTGCCTCCGAGTCCGTAGGAGGAGACGAGCAGTACTTC
CASESVGGDEQYF
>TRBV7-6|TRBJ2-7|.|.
TGTGCCAGCAGCTCCCTCAGGGAGGAAGACGAGCAGTACTTC
CASSSLREEDEQYF
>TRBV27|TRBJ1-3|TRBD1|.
TGTGCCAGCAGTCCCCGCCCCCGACAGGGTAGTGGAAACACCATATATTTT
CASSPRPRQGSGNTIYF
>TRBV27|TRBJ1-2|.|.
TGTGCCAGCAGTTTAAGGGGCTACTATGGCTACACCTTC
CASSLRGYYGYTF
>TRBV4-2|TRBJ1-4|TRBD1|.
TGTGCCAGCAGCCAAACGGACAGGGAGGCGGAAAAACTGTTTTTT
CASSQTDREAEKLFF
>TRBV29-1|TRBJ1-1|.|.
TGCAGCGTTAAGCAAACTGAAGCTTTCTTT
CSVKQTEAFF
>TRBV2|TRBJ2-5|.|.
TGTGCCGGAGCTGGACTTACTGTAGAGACCCAGTACTTC
CAGAGLTVETQYF
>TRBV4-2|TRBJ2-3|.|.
TGTGCCAGCAGCCTGACTAGCACAGATACGCAGTATTTT
CASSLTSTDTQYF
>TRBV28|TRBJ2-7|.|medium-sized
TGTGCCAGCCGGTCGTACGAGCAGTACTTC
CASRSYEQYF
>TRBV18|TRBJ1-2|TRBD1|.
TGTGCCAGCTCATCGGAACGGACAGGGATAAACTATGGCTACACCTTC
CASSSERTGINYGYTF
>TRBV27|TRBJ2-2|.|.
TGTGCCAGCAGTGAGGTGACAGCGACGAACACCGGGGAGCTGTTTTTT
CASSEVTATNTGELFF